The clone carrying this TCR beta chain was observed a handful of times. The antigen remains unidentified. Alongside a J-beta primer mix, a sample-barcoded 5' primer served in a second PCR lasting about 6 to 12 cycles. From the 5' RACE reads, TCRdb called clonotypes with MiXCR, one entry per CDR3 protein. Of about 1.1 million distinct CDR3 sequences listed, under 40% are singletons. These data are taken from a study of blood T cells in healthy people across ages. Germline V CDR1 and CDR2: SNHLY, FYNNEI. V was shortened by 11 bases and J by 5 bases, with 16 bases between the two germline ends. This CDR3 spans 13 amino acids. Points from the study as a whole: More naive CD4+ cells and higher diversity were found in long-lived than in aged donors. The recorded TCR beta diversity per million T cells decreased in a roughly linear manner with age.

This clonotype originated in a man aged 18 to 30 in good health. Sequencing was carried out using blood. The chain uses TRBV2 and TRBJ2-1, with a possible D match to TRBD1 (7 bases). In DNA, the CDR3 is TGTGCCGGGAGGAGGGGGCCCAACAATGAGCAGTTCTTC. Encoded protein: CAGRRGPNNEQFF.